Listed below are T cell receptor beta chains from one sample, sequenced in a study of T cell responses to AZD1222 COVID-19 vaccine. Sequencing used immunoSEQ multiplex PCR; TCRdb keeps in-frame clones, though not all of them. The table shows about 90,000 clones, with around 88% occurring only once. This specimen consisted of peripheral blood, obtained on day 0 of MenACWY control vaccination. The receptors were gathered from an adult in good health. Both conserved end residues are part of each CDR3. The order of the fields is J gene, D gene, V gene, clone size, CDR3 DNA, CDR3 protein. D genes are given only for firm matches. A clone size is listed for some rows: how often the clone was seen (once, few, many), or a class if it is expanded.

TRBJ2-5	.	TRBV27	.	TGTGCCAGCACTAGCCGGGGGACCCAGTACTTC	CASTSRGTQYF
TRBJ2-1	TRBD2	TRBV7-9	.	TGTGCCAGCAGCTTAGTTACTAGCGTCCTGAATGAGCAGTTCTTC	CASSLVTSVLNEQFF
TRBJ1-1	.	TRBV9	.	TGTGCCAGCAGCGTAGAACGGAACACTGAAGCTTTCTTT	CASSVERNTEAFF
TRBJ2-5	.	TRBV7-2	.	TGTGCCAGCAGCTTATCTTCTAGCGTGGAGACCCAGTACTTC	CASSLSSSVETQYF
TRBJ1-6	TRBD1	TRBV7-2	.	TGTGCCAGCAGCCTTGGACAGGGTCCTTCACCCCTCCACTTT	CASSLGQGPSPLHF
TRBJ2-3	TRBD1	TRBV7-2	.	TGTGCCAGCAGCTCCGACAGGGCTGGGGTGGATACGCAGTATTTT	CASSSDRAGVDTQYF
TRBJ1-1	.	TRBV28	.	TGTGCCAGCAGTTTAACAGGGACTGAAGCTTTCTTT	CASSLTGTEAFF
TRBJ1-2	.	TRBV14	once	TGTGCCAGCAGCCCCCTCGGGCAGTCTAACTATGGCTACACCTTC	CASSPLGQSNYGYTF
TRBJ2-5	TRBD2	TRBV3-1/TRBV3-2	.	TGTGCCAGCAGCCAAGCGACTAGCGGGGGCCTTGACTTC	CASSQATSGGLDF
TRBJ2-4	TRBD1	TRBV30	.	TGTGCCTGGAGTCGGACAGGGCTCAAAAACATTCAGTACTTC	CAWSRTGLKNIQYF
TRBJ1-1	.	TRBV12-3/TRBV12-4	once	TGTGCCAGCAGTTTAGAAGGATTTACTGAAGCTTTCTTT	CASSLEGFTEAFF
TRBJ2-3	.	TRBV12-3/TRBV12-4	.	TGTGCCAGCAGGCGATCAAGCACAGATACGCAGTATTTT	CASRRSSTDTQYF
TRBJ1-5	.	TRBV5-8	.	TGTGCCAGCAGCTCTGGGGGCGGTCAGCCCCAGCATTTT	CASSSGGGQPQHF
TRBJ1-1	.	TRBV30	.	TGTGCCTGGCGGGGCCGGGGCACTGAAGCTTTCTTT	CAWRGRGTEAFF
TRBJ1-2	TRBD1	TRBV19	once	TGTGCCAGTACCCCACCAGTAGGGACAGGGGGCATCTATGGCTACACCTTC	CASTPPVGTGGIYGYTF
TRBJ2-2	TRBD1	TRBV6-2/TRBV6-3	.	TGTGCCAGCAGTTACAGGCCGGGACAGGGAGCAACCGGGGAGCTGTTTTTT	CASSYRPGQGATGELFF
TRBJ1-1	.	TRBV6-5	once	TGTGCCAGCAGTACAGGTAACACTGAAGCTTTCTTT	CASSTGNTEAFF